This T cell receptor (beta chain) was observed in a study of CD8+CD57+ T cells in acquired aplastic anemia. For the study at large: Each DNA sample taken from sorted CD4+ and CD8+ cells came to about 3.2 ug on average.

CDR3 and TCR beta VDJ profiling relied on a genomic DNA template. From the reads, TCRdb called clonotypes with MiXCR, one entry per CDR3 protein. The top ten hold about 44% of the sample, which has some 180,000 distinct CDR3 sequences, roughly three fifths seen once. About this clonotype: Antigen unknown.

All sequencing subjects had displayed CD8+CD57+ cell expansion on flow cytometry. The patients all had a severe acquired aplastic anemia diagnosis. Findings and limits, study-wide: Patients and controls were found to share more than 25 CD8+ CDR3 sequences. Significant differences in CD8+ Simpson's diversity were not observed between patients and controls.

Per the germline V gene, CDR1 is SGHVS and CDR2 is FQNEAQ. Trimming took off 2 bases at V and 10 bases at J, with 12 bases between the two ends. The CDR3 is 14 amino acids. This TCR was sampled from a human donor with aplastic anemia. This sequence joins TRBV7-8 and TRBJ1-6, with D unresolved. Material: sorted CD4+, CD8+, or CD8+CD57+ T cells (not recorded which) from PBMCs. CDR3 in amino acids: CASSLLHPDSPLHF. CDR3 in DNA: TGTGCCAGCAGCTTACTACATCCCGACTCACCCCTCCACTTT.